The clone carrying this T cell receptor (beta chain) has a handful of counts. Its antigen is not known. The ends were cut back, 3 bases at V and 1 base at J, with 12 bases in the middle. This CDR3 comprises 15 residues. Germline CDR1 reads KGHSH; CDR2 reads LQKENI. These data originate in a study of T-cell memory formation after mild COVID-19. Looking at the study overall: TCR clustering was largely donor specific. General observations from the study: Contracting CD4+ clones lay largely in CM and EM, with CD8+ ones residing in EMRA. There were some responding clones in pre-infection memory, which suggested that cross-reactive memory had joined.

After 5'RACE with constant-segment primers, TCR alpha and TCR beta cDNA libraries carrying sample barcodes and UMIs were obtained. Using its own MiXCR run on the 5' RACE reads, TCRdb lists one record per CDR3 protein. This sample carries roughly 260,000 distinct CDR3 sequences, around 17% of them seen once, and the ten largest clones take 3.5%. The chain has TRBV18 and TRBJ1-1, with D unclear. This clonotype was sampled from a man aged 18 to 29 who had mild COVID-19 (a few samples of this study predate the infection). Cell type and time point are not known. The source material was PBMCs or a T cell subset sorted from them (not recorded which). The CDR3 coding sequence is TGTGCCAGCTCACCGGGGAGGGCCGAGAACACTGAAGCTTTCTTT. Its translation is CASSPGRAENTEAFF.